This TCR beta chain was identified in a study of cytotoxic CD8 clonotypes in ibrutinib-treated CLL. Overall study context: Responses: roughly 25 partial, 2 complete; after median approximately 68 months, around 15 stayed remitted, 12 progressed. Broader study findings: Clonality increased at ibrutinib response and stayed stable in sustained remission. At progression, however, it fell back toward baseline.

T cells were sequenced at a targeted depth of 1 in 200,000 to 1 in 1 million. Here immunoSEQ multiplex PCR was the method, and the copy in TCRdb shows in-frame clones only, minus some. This table holds 150,000 to 200,000 clones, around 84% found once. This clone was seen more than once but under ten times. Its antigen is not known. Cryopreserved PBMCs yielded approximately 2 micrograms of genomic DNA for TCR beta libraries. V dropped 2 bases and J dropped 3 bases, with 13 bases sitting between them. The CDR3 consists of 15 residues. Germline CDR1 and CDR2: SNHLY and FYNNEI. The source material was PBMCs, sampled after 12 months of ibrutinib treatment. The chain links TRBV2 to TRBJ1-2; perhaps TRBD1 as D (5 bases). This TCR was recovered from a human donor with chronic lymphocytic leukemia. DNA of the CDR3: TGTGCCAGCAGTGAATTACGGTCGACAGACTATGGCTACACCTTC. It codes for CASSELRSTDYGYTF.